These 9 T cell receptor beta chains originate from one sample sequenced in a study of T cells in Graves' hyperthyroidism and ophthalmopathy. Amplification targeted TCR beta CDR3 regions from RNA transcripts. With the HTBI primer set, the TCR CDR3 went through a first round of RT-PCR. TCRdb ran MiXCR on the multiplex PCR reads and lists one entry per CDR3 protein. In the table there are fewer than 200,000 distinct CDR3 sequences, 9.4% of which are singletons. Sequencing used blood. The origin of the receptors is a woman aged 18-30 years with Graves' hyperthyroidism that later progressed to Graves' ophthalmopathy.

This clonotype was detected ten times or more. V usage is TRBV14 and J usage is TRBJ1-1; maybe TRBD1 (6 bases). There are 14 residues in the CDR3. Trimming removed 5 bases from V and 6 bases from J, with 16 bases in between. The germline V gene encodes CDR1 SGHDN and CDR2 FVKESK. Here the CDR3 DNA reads TGTGCCAGCAGCTCGGACAGATTCGTCCCTGAAGCTTTCTTT. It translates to CASSSDRFVPEAFF.

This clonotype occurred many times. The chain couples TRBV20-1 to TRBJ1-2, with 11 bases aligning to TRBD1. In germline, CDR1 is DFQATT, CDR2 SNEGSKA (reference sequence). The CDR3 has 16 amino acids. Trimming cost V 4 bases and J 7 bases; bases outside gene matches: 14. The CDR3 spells CSATLDRGQMKGGYTF. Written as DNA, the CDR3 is TGCAGTGCTACATTGGACAGGGGGCAAATGAAAGGTGGCTACACCTTC.

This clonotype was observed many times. The CDR3 coding sequence is TGTGCCACCAGCAGATTGGGACTCCTGTCCACCGGGGAGCTGTTTTTT. Translation gives CATSRLGLLSTGELFF. V and J are TRBV15 and TRBJ2-2, with D possibly TRBD2 on 6 matching bases. This CDR3 is built from 16 residues. Looked up from germline, CDR1 is LNHNV and CDR2 is YYDKDF (reference sequence). Trimming pared 2 bases from V and 4 bases from J, leaving 14 bases between.

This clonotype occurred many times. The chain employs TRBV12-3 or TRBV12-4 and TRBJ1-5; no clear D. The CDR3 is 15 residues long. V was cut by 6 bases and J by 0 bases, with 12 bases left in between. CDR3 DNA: TGTGCCAGCAGCCCTTTTGGGAATAGCAATCAGCCCCAGCATTTT. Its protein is CASSPFGNSNQPQHF.

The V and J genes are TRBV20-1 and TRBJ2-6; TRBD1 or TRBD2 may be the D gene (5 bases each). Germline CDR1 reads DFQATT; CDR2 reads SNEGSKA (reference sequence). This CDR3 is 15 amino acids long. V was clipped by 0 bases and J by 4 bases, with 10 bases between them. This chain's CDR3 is CSARDMGVGANVLTF. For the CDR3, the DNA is TGCAGTGCTAGAGATATGGGGGTCGGGGCCAACGTCCTGACTTTC.

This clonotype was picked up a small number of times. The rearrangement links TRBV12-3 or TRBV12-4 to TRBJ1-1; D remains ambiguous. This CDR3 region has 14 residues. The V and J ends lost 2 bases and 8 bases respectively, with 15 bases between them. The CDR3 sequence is CASSLSIGVWEAFF. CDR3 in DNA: TGTGCCAGCAGTTTATCGATCGGGGTATGGGAAGCTTTCTTT.

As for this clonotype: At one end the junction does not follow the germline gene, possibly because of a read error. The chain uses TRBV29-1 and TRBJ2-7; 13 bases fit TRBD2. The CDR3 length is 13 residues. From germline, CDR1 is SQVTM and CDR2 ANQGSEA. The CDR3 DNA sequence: TGCAGCGTTTGGACTAGCGGGAGCTACGAGCAGCACTTC. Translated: CSVWTSGSYEQHF.

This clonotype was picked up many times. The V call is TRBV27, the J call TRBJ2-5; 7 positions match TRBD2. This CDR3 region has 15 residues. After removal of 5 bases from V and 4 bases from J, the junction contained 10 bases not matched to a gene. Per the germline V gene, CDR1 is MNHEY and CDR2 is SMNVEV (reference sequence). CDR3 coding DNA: TGTGCCAGCAGTCCTAAAAGAGCGGGACTAGAGACCCAGTACTTC. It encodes CASSPKRAGLETQYF.

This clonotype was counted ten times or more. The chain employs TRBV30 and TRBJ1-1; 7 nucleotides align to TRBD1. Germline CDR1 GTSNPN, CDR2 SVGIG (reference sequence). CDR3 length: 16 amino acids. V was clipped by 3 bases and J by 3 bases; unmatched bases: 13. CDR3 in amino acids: CAWSAPTGHRYTEAFF. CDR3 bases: TGTGCCTGGAGCGCACCGACAGGGCACCGTTACACTGAAGCTTTCTTT.